Listed below are T cell receptor beta chains from one sample, sequenced in a study of blood T cell repertoires in COVID-19. TCRdb keeps only in-frame clones here, not all; method: immunoSEQ multiplex PCR. This table holds 150,000 to 200,000 clones, approximately 86% found once. Source material: peripheral blood. The receptors shown here come from a woman of 80 years or more with acute or convalescent COVID-19. The CDR3 runs from the conserved cysteine through the conserved F or W. Fields, in order: D gene, J gene, V gene, clone size, CDR3 protein, CDR3 DNA. D genes are given only for firm matches. Some rows mark clone size as missing; the rest say once, few, many or name a class of expanded clone.

D: .
J: TRBJ2-7
V: TRBV6-5
size: .
CDR3: CAVTGPSSYEQYF
DNA: TGTGCCGTTACAGGGCCGAGCTCCTACGAGCAGTACTTC

D: .
J: TRBJ2-7
V: TRBV5-6
size: .
CDR3: CASSLLGQGRNYEQYF
DNA: TGTGCCAGCAGCCTGTTGGGGCAGGGCAGAAACTACGAGCAGTACTTC

D: .
J: TRBJ1-2
V: TRBV5-5
size: .
CDR3: CASSLEGRARYTF
DNA: TGTGCCAGCAGCTTGGAAGGCAGGGCTCGCTACACCTTC

D: TRBD2
J: TRBJ2-4
V: TRBV5-4
size: .
CDR3: CASSFRGGENIQYF
DNA: TGTGCCAGCAGCTTCCGGGGAGGGGAAAACATTCAGTACTTC

D: TRBD2
J: TRBJ2-2
V: TRBV5-4
size: .
CDR3: CASSLTSGGRGGELFF
DNA: TGTGCCAGCAGCTTGACTAGCGGGGGGAGAGGCGGGGAGCTGTTTTTT

D: .
J: TRBJ1-1
V: TRBV10-3
size: few
CDR3: CAISESRGGSTEAFF
DNA: TGTGCCATCAGTGAGTCAAGGGGAGGGAGCACTGAAGCTTTCTTT

D: .
J: TRBJ1-4
V: TRBV19
size: .
CDR3: CASSIVSGGARFF
DNA: TGTGCCAGTAGTATAGTCTCGGGGGGCGCGAGGTTTTTT

D: .
J: TRBJ2-2
V: TRBV4-2
size: .
CDR3: CASSPRAGPGELFF
DNA: TGTGCCAGCAGCCCACGGGCAGGGCCCGGGGAGCTGTTTTTT

D: TRBD1
J: TRBJ1-2
V: TRBV19
size: .
CDR3: CASTSRTGGVRSNYGYTF
DNA: TGTGCCAGTACCTCCCGGACAGGTGGGGTACGCAGTAACTATGGCTACACCTTC

D: .
J: TRBJ2-1
V: TRBV14
size: .
CDR3: CASSQGGNYNEQFF
DNA: TGTGCCAGCAGCCAGGGCGGGAACTACAATGAGCAGTTCTTC

D: .
J: TRBJ2-2
V: TRBV11-2
size: few
CDR3: CASSLGSTGELFF
DNA: TGTGCCAGCAGCTTAGGCAGCACCGGGGAGCTGTTTTTT

D: .
J: TRBJ2-7
V: TRBV7-9
size: once
CDR3: CASSSTIRDSRHEQYF
DNA: TGTGCCAGCAGCTCAACCATCCGAGACAGTCGCCACGAGCAGTACTTC

D: .
J: TRBJ2-1
V: TRBV7-2
size: .
CDR3: CASSLGGRSYNEQFF
DNA: TGTGCCAGCAGCTTAGGGGGGCGCTCCTACAATGAGCAGTTCTTC

D: TRBD1
J: TRBJ2-2
V: TRBV7-3
size: .
CDR3: CASSLKGTGTVGELFF
DNA: TGTGCCAGCAGCTTAAAGGGGACAGGGACGGTCGGGGAGCTGTTTTTT

D: .
J: TRBJ2-3
V: TRBV27
size: few
CDR3: CASSLIPPPSPGKDTQYF
DNA: TGTGCCAGCAGTTTAATCCCCCCCCCATCCCCGGGGAAAGATACGCAGTATTTT

D: TRBD1
J: TRBJ1-2
V: TRBV6-5
size: .
CDR3: CASRDRALNYGYTF
DNA: TGTGCCAGCAGAGACAGGGCGCTTAACTATGGCTACACCTTC

D: .
J: TRBJ1-2
V: TRBV9
size: .
CDR3: CASSVAPGGFYGYTF
DNA: TGTGCCAGCAGCGTAGCCCCGGGGGGTTTCTATGGCTACACCTTC

D: .
J: TRBJ1-5
V: TRBV5-1
size: .
CDR3: CASSLDGGNQPQHF
DNA: TGCGCCAGCAGCTTGGACGGAGGCAATCAGCCCCAGCATTTT

D: TRBD1
J: TRBJ1-2
V: TRBV10-3
size: .
CDR3: CAISTGTGGQGYTF
DNA: TGTGCCATCAGCACTGGGACAGGGGGACAAGGCTACACCTTC

D: TRBD1
J: TRBJ1-4
V: TRBV30
size: .
CDR3: CARQGGPNEKLFF
DNA: TGTGCCCGGCAGGGGGGCCCTAATGAAAAACTGTTTTTT

D: TRBD1
J: TRBJ1-5
V: TRBV28
size: .
CDR3: CASSTGGEWEPQHF
DNA: TGTGCCAGCAGTACAGGGGGCGAATGGGAGCCCCAGCATTTT

D: .
J: TRBJ1-6
V: TRBV30
size: .
CDR3: CALESAFDSPLHF
DNA: TGTGCCCTGGAGTCCGCCTTCGATTCACCCCTCCACTTT

D: TRBD1
J: TRBJ1-2
V: TRBV5-1
size: .
CDR3: CASSLDRGEDGYTF
DNA: TGCGCCAGCAGCTTGGACAGGGGTGAGGATGGCTACACCTTC

D: .
J: TRBJ1-5
V: TRBV5-6
size: few
CDR3: CASSSNDRYNQPQHF
DNA: TGTGCCAGCAGCTCGAATGACAGATACAATCAGCCCCAGCATTTT

D: TRBD2
J: TRBJ2-5
V: TRBV10-3
size: .
CDR3: CAISDWTSGQETQYF
DNA: TGTGCCATCAGTGATTGGACTAGCGGGCAAGAGACCCAGTACTTC

D: TRBD1
J: TRBJ2-1
V: TRBV7-3
size: .
CDR3: CASSPRTGPEQFF
DNA: TGTGCCAGCAGCCCGAGGACAGGGCCAGAGCAGTTCTTC

D: TRBD2
J: TRBJ2-2
V: TRBV7-2
size: .
CDR3: CASSPRLAGNTGELFF
DNA: TGTGCCAGCAGCCCCCGACTAGCGGGGAACACCGGGGAGCTGTTTTTT

D: .
J: TRBJ1-4
V: TRBV27
size: .
CDR3: CASSLTGSTNEKLFF
DNA: TGTGCCAGCAGTTTAACAGGATCAACTAATGAAAAACTGTTTTTT

D: .
J: TRBJ2-5
V: TRBV7-2
size: once
CDR3: CASSFQGRETQYF
DNA: TGTGCCAGCAGCTTTCAGGGCCGGGAGACCCAGTACTTC